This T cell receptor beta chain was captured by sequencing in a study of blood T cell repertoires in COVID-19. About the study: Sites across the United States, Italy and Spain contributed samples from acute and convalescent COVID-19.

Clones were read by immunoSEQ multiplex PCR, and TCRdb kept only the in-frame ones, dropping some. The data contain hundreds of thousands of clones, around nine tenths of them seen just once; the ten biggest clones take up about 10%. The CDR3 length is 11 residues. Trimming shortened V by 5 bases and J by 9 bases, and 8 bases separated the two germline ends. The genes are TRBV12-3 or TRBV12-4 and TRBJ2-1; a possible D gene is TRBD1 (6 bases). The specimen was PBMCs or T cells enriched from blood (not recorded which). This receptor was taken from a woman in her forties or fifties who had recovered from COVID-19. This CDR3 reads CASSRQAEQFF. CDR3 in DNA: TGTGCCAGCAGTCGACAGGCTGAGCAGTTCTTC.